These 5 T cell receptor beta chains originate from one sample sequenced in a study of response to subunit inactivated influenza vaccine. TCRdb ran MiXCR on the RT-PCR reads and lists one entry per CDR3 protein. Of about 180,000 distinct CDR3 sequences listed, around 8.8% were seen once; the top ten hold under 13%. The input for sequencing was non-naive T cells sorted from PBMCs, taken on the day of vaccination. These receptors all come from a man aged 50-59 years who received an inactivated influenza vaccine.

This clonotype was observed a handful of times. The J gene is TRBJ2-7, the V gene TRBV6-2 or TRBV6-3, with TRBD1 as a possible D gene (5 bases). With 8 bases removed from V and 1 base from J, the gap between germline ends came to 9 bases. The CDR3 contains 12 residues. Germline V CDR1 and CDR2: MNHEY, SVGEGT. CDR3 loop: CASSGQSYEQYF. DNA for the CDR3: TGTGCCAGCTCAGGGCAATCCTACGAGCAGTACTTC.

This clonotype was seen many times. J is TRBJ2-1 and V is TRBV10-3, with no clear D. CDR3 length equals 14 residues. With 6 bases removed from V and 0 bases from J, the gap between germline ends came to 9 bases. Per the germline V gene, CDR1 is ENHRY and CDR2 is SYGVKD. CDR3 sequence (DNA): TGTGCCATCAGAAACCGTAGCTCCTACAATGAGCAGTTCTTC. Its translation is CAIRNRSSYNEQFF.

The CDR3 region is CASSSFADSYEQYF. The CDR3 region has the DNA TGTGCCAGCAGCTCTTTCGCCGACTCCTACGAGCAGTACTTC. V usage is TRBV7-2 and J usage is TRBJ2-7, with no clear D. V gave up 4 bases and J gave up 0 bases, with 10 bases separating them. The CDR3 sequence is 14 residues long. Germline loops: CDR1 SGHTA, CDR2 FQGNSA.

This clonotype was counted ten times or more. This chain joins TRBV25-1 and TRBJ2-5; D ambiguous. The V gene's germline CDR1 is MGHDK and CDR2 SYGVNS. CDR3 length: 14 amino acids. The V gene lost 0 bases and the J gene lost 2 bases, with 7 bases spanning the gap. In DNA, the CDR3 is TGTGCCAGCAGTGAATATAAGTCACAAGAGACCCAGTACTTC. Amino acids: CASSEYKSQETQYF.

Many counts were recorded for this clonotype. V gene TRBV28 combines with J gene TRBJ2-4, with 8 bases identical to TRBD2. V lost 3 bases to trimming and J lost 1 base; unmatched junction nucleotides: 5. CDR1 MDHEN and CDR2 SYDVKM come from the germline V gene. The CDR3 sequence is 16 residues long. DNA of the CDR3: TGTGCCAGCAGTTTTTCCGGCGGGGGGGCCAAAAACATTCAGTACTTC. Its translation: CASSFSGGGAKNIQYF.